This T cell receptor (beta chain) was retrieved from a study of T cells in Graves' hyperthyroidism and ophthalmopathy. Researchers amplified the TCR beta CDR3 regions from RNA transcripts. The HTBI set primed first-round TCR CDR3 RT-PCR. TCRdb fed the multiplex PCR reads into MiXCR, producing one record per CDR3 protein. The table has almost 350,000 distinct CDR3 sequences, 15% to 20% seen once; the top ten hold 15% to 19%. General observations from the study: Separation of ophthalmopathy from stable hyperthyroidism was achieved by a 13 V-J model.

This clonotype was seen ten or more times. Its target is not known. Clinical symptoms, serum thyroxine and TRAb, thyroid ultrasound and orbital computed tomography together formed the diagnostic basis. Material: blood. The receptor was derived from a woman in her thirties or forties with Graves' ophthalmopathy.

The CDR3, as DNA: TGTGCCAGCAGTCAAACTACAGTGCGTAACACTGAAGCTTTCTTT. Translated, it gives CASSQTTVRNTEAFF. The rearrangement joins TRBV28 to TRBJ1-1; no reliable D call. Germline V gives CDR1 MDHEN, CDR2 SYDVKM. This CDR3 is built from 15 residues. V was pared by 5 bases and J by 2 bases, with 15 bases between.